This T cell receptor beta chain was identified in a study of blood T cell repertoires in COVID-19. Some clones are missing from TCRdb's copy, which holds only in-frame ones; the method was immunoSEQ multiplex PCR. The sample has 50,000 or so clones; around 85% are singletons. This clone was observed a single time. The J segment lost 5 bases and the V segment lost 6 bases, leaving 3 bases of the junction unmatched. CDR3 size: 13 residues. The sequence derives from a human donor in a cohort sampled during active COVID-19. The sample consisted of peripheral blood. V and J are TRBV12-3 or TRBV12-4 and TRBJ1-3; TRBD1 matches at 8 bases. This CDR3 is CASRTGARNTIYF. The DNA for the CDR3 is TGTGCCAGCAGGACAGGGGCTAGAAACACCATATATTTT.